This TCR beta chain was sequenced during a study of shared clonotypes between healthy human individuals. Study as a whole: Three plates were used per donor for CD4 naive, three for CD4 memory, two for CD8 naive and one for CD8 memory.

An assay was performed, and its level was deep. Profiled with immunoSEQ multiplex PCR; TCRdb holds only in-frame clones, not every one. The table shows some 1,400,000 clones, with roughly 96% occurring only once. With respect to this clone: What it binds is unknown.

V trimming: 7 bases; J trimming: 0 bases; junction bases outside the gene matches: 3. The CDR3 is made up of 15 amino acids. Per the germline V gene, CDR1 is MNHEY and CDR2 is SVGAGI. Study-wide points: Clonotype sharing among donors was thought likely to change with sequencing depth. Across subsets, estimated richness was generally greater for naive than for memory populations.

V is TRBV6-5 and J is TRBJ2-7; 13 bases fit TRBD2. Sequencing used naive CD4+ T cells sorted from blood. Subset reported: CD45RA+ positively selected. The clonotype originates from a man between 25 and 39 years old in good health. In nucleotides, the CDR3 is TGTGCCAGCATCCGGACTAGCGGGGGCTCCTACGAGCAGTACTTC. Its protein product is CASIRTSGGSYEQYF.